Following are 29 T cell receptor beta chains from one sample sequenced in a study of cytotoxic CD8 clonotypes in ibrutinib-treated CLL (dated by TCRdb to the early 2020s). The library was built by means of the immunoSEQ multiplex PCR assay. TCRdb took this table from immuneACCESS and kept in-frame rearrangements with V and J called. Such tables lack part of the clones; where checked against another copy, unresolved V genes explain under half of the gap, and the rest is unexplained. This sample comprises 12,000 or so clones, about 79% of them detected only once. The ten largest clones capture about 16% of the sample. The time point label here, explained by the study, means: progressive disease on ibrutinib. Sequences were derived from PBMCs, sampled at disease progression, from a patient treated with ibrutinib. All receptors derive from a human donor with chronic lymphocytic leukemia.

The rearrangement uses TRBV4-1 and TRBJ2-5; D gene uncertain. The CDR3 covers 13 residues. V dropped 4 bases and J dropped 5 bases, with 11 bases sitting between them. Germline V gene data show CDR1 as MGHRA and CDR2 as YSYEKL. The DNA for the CDR3 is TGCGCCAGCAGCCTAAAGCCCGGGGAGACCCAGTACTTC. Translated: CASSLKPGETQYF.

The CDR3 DNA reads TGTGCCAGCAGCCAAGTTTCTAGCGGGGCCCAAGAGACCCAGTACTTC. It is translated as CASSQVSSGAQETQYF. The chain joins TRBV4-2 to TRBJ2-5; TRBD2 aligns across 9 bases. This CDR3 spans 16 amino acids. J was trimmed by 1 base and V by 1 base; bases with no gene match: 4. Germline CDR1 and CDR2: LGHNA and YNFKEQ.

The rearrangement links TRBV2 to TRBJ2-1; D tentatively reads TRBD1 or TRBD2 (5 bases each). This CDR3 comprises 13 residues. CDR1 and CDR2 (germline): SNHLY, FYNNEI. Trimming took 8 bases from V and 8 from J, leaving 16 bases between them. For the CDR3, the DNA is TGTGCCAGCTCCCTTACTAGGGGCGATGAGCAGTTCTTC. Its translation is CASSLTRGDEQFF.

V usage is TRBV7-6 and J usage is TRBJ2-5, with TRBD1 matching over 8 bases. Germline V CDR1 and CDR2: SGHVS, FNYEAQ. V lost 6 bases and J lost 2; bases outside the gene matches: 5. The length of the CDR3 is 14 residues. The CDR3 is CASSFRGRQETQYF. DNA of the CDR3: TGTGCCAGCAGTTTCAGGGGGCGGCAAGAGACCCAGTACTTC.

There are a few counts of this clone. The rearrangement joins TRBV29-1 to TRBJ2-7; D may be TRBD2 (5 bases). This CDR3 region has 14 residues. Germline lookup yields CDR1 SQVTM and CDR2 ANQGSEA. Trimming took 4 bases from V and 7 from J, leaving 20 bases between them. The CDR3, as DNA: TGCAGCGTTGTGCCCCTAGGCCCCACGGGGGAGCAGTACTTC. Amino acids: CSVVPLGPTGEQYF.

The chain couples TRBV9 to TRBJ2-1; 12 nucleotides align to TRBD2. In germline, CDR1 is SGDLS, CDR2 YYNGEE. The CDR3 spans 17 residues. J was trimmed by 4 bases and V by 0 bases; bases with no gene match: 5. CDR3: CASSVGASGRVYNEQFF. As DNA, the CDR3 is TGTGCCAGCAGCGTAGGGGCTAGCGGGAGGGTATACAATGAGCAGTTCTTC. Together with reference TRBV9 and TRBJ2-1, the CDR3 gives the full variable domain: DSGVTQTPKHLITATGQRVTLRCSPRSGDLSVYWYQQSLDQGLQFLIQYYNGEERAKGNILERFSAQQFPDLHSELNLSSLELGDSALYFCASSVGASGRVYNEQFFGPGTRLTVL.

V is TRBV7-3 and J is TRBJ1-1, with D perhaps TRBD1 (5 bases). This CDR3 is built from 13 residues. Trimming stripped 4 bases from V and 1 base from J, with 7 bases between. Germline V gene data show CDR1 as SGHTA and CDR2 as FQGTGA. DNA of the CDR3: TGTGCCAGCAGCTCCACAGGGAACACTGAAGCTTTCTTT. This encodes CASSSTGNTEAFF.

The gene calls are TRBV7-3 and TRBJ2-6; TRBD1 matches 7 bases. The length of the CDR3 is 19 residues. Germline V gene sequence: CDR1 SGHTA, CDR2 FQGTGA. The junction had 13 bases not matched to a gene; V was cut back by 5 bases and J by 0 bases. The CDR3 region has the DNA TGTGCCAGCAGCCCCTATCGACAGGGTCCGGGCTCTGGGGCCAACGTCCTGACTTTC. Translated, it gives CASSPYRQGPGSGANVLTF.

V is TRBV5-6 and J is TRBJ1-4; 12 bases align to TRBD1. The CDR3 is 16 amino acids. CDR1 SGHDT and CDR2 YYEEEE come from the germline V gene. V shed 0 bases and J 5 bases; nucleotides not matched to a gene: 2. The chain's CDR3 is CASSLAGTGGNEKLFF. The DNA for the CDR3 is TGTGCCAGCAGCTTGGCGGGGACAGGGGGCAATGAAAAACTGTTTTTT. The complete variable domain, with remaining parts taken from reference TRBV5-6 and TRBJ1-4, reads DAGVTQSPTHLIKTRGQQVTLRCSPKSGHDTVSWYQQALGQGPQFIFQYYEEEERQRGNFPDRFSGHQFPNYSSELNVNALLLGDSALYLCASSLAGTGGNEKLFFGSGTQLSVL.

The chain combines TRBV9 with TRBJ2-7; D possibly corresponds to TRBD1 (6 bases). The germline V and J ends were trimmed by 3 bases and 1 base, with 14 bases remaining between them. This CDR3 spans 15 amino acids. The germline gives CDR1 SGDLS, CDR2 YYNGEE. DNA of the CDR3: TGTGCCAGCAGCGCCCGAATGGACAGTTCCTACGAGCAGTACTTC. Translating gives CASSARMDSSYEQYF.

J is TRBJ1-5 and V is TRBV6-1, with no clear D. From germline, CDR1 is MNHNS and CDR2 SASEGT. V was pared by 10 bases and J by 3 bases, with 13 bases between. CDR3 length: 13 residues. The CDR3 here is CATRTEPNQPQHF. The CDR3 DNA follows: TGTGCCACCCGGACGGAGCCCAATCAGCCCCAGCATTTT.

This chain joins TRBV2 and TRBJ2-1; D is uncertain. Germline V gene lookup returns CDR1 SNHLY and CDR2 FYNNEI. CDR3 size: 10 residues. Trimming removed 9 bases at V and 5 bases at J, with 5 bases between. CDR3 in amino acids: CARKNNEQFF. CDR3 nucleotides: TGTGCCAGGAAGAACAATGAGCAGTTCTTC.

J is TRBJ2-1 and V is TRBV13, with 9 bases aligning to TRBD1. V trimming: 6 bases; J trimming: 9 bases; junction bases outside the gene matches: 15. From germline, CDR1 is PRHDT and CDR2 FYEKMQ (reference sequence). The CDR3 contains 16 residues. Written as DNA, the CDR3 is TGTGCCAGCAGTCCGGCTCCGGGACAGGGAGGGGGTGAGCAGTTCTTC. It is translated as CASSPAPGQGGGEQFF. The full variable domain, completed using reference TRBV13 and TRBJ2-1, is AAGVIQSPRHLIKEKRETATLKCYPIPRHDTVYWYQQGPGQDPQFLISFYEKMQSDKGSIPDRFSAQQFSDYHSELNMSSLELGDSALYFCASSPAPGQGGGEQFFGPGTRLTVL.

CDR3 in DNA: TGCGCCAGCAGCTTCGGATTGGGGACCAGCACAGATACGCAGTATTTT. Translation gives CASSFGLGTSTDTQYF. The chain has TRBV5-1 and TRBJ2-3, with D perhaps TRBD1 or TRBD2 (5 bases each). Germline-derived CDR1 and CDR2 are SGHRS and YFSETQ. The length of the CDR3 is 16 residues. V was shortened by 2 bases and J by 0 bases, with 13 bases between the two germline ends. The whole variable domain, filled in from reference TRBV5-1 and TRBJ2-3, reads KAGVTQTPRYLIKTRGQQVTLSCSPISGHRSVSWYQQTPGQGLQFLFEYFSETQRNKGNFPGRFSGRQFSNSRSEMNVSTLELGDSALYLCASSFGLGTSTDTQYFGPGTRLTVL.

The chain joins TRBV5-1 to TRBJ1-4, with D perhaps matching TRBD1 (5 bases). The CDR3 is made up of 15 amino acids. The V and J ends lost 0 bases and 3 bases respectively, with 9 bases between them. Per germline, CDR1 SGHRS and CDR2 YFSETQ. The CDR3 here is CASSLDGTSNEKLFF. For the CDR3, the DNA is TGCGCCAGCAGCTTGGACGGGACGTCTAATGAAAAACTGTTTTTT.

This chain connects TRBV19 to TRBJ1-4; D is unresolved. Deletions cut 4 bases from V and 8 bases from J, with 11 bases between. CDR3 size: 13 residues. CDR1 and CDR2 (germline): LNHDA, SQIVND (reference sequence). In nucleotides, the CDR3 is TGTGCCAGTAGTACCCCGCCGCTGGAAAAACTGTTTTTT. It codes for CASSTPPLEKLFF. The full variable domain, with the rest looked up from reference TRBV19 and TRBJ1-4, is DGGITQSPKYLFRKEGQNVTLSCEQNLNHDAMYWYRQDPGQGLRLIYYSQIVNDFQKGDIAEGYSVSREKKESFPLTVTSAQKNPTAFYLCASSTPPLEKLFFGSGTQLSVL.

The chain links TRBV4-1 to TRBJ1-1, with 8 nucleotides matching TRBD1. The length of the CDR3 is 16 residues. V lost 0 bases to trimming and J lost 8 bases; unmatched junction nucleotides: 11. In germline, CDR1 is MGHRA, CDR2 YSYEKL. The CDR3: CASSQDSGGGWGEAFF. DNA for the CDR3: TGCGCCAGCAGCCAAGATTCAGGGGGCGGCTGGGGGGAAGCTTTCTTT.

This clone occurred a few times. This CDR3 is CATSRGFSELAGLQYEQYF. CDR3 in DNA: TGTGCCACCAGCAGAGGGTTCTCGGAACTTGCGGGACTCCAGTACGAGCAGTACTTC. The J gene is TRBJ2-7, the V gene TRBV15; possible D gene TRBD2, 6 bases. The germline V and J ends were trimmed by 1 base and 4 bases, with 26 bases remaining between them. This CDR3 region has 19 residues. The germline CDR1 and CDR2 sequences are LNHNV and YYDKDF (reference sequence).

The CDR3 protein is CASSEGLKLAGPALGNEQFF. The CDR3 nucleotides are TGTGCCAGCAGTGAAGGTCTTAAACTAGCGGGACCCGCCCTGGGCAATGAGCAGTTCTTC. This chain joins TRBV2 and TRBJ2-1, with 10 bases matching TRBD2. With V trimmed by 1 base and J by 6 bases, 18 bases remained unmatched. The length of the CDR3 is 20 residues. CDR1 is SNHLY and CDR2 is FYNNEI in the germline V gene.

This chain links TRBV5-1 with TRBJ2-1; 9 bases line up with TRBD1. Germline CDR1 SGHRS, CDR2 YFSETQ. CDR3 length: 14 residues. Trimming took 2 bases from V and 6 from J; bases not matched to a gene: 3. Written as DNA, the CDR3 is TGCGCCAGCAGCTTCGGGACAGGGATCAATGAGCAGTTCTTC. Protein sequence: CASSFGTGINEQFF.

By share, this clone ranks as large. This chain links TRBV29-1 with TRBJ2-5, with 10 bases matching TRBD2. This CDR3 contains 12 residues. Losses at the gene ends were 5 bases for V and 3 bases for J; bases not matched to a gene: 0. Germline loops: CDR1 SQVTM, CDR2 ANQGSEA. The CDR3 nucleotides are TGCAGCGTTACTAGCGGGAAAGAGACCCAGTACTTC. It is translated as CSVTSGKETQYF.

This clone showed up just a few times. J is TRBJ1-1 and V is TRBV14; D possibly corresponds to TRBD1 (6 bases). This CDR3 has 14 amino acids. The germline V gene has CDR1 SGHDN and CDR2 FVKESK. With 1 base removed from V and 7 bases from J, the gap between germline ends came to 13 bases. CDR3 region: CASSQVNSRGEAFF. The CDR3 DNA reads as TGTGCCAGCAGCCAAGTTAATAGCAGGGGTGAAGCTTTCTTT.

The rearrangement joins TRBV7-3 to TRBJ2-5; D uncertain. V lost 0 bases and J lost 2, with 10 bases in between. Germline lookup yields CDR1 SGHTA and CDR2 FQGTGA. The CDR3 totals 15 residues. CDR3 nucleotide sequence: TGTGCCAGCAGCTTAACTGGCGGCAAACAAGAGACCCAGTACTTC. Its protein is CASSLTGGKQETQYF.

The chain is built from TRBV6-1 and TRBJ1-1, with D possibly matching TRBD1 (5 bases). V lost 6 bases to trimming and J lost 2 bases, with 16 bases between them. Germline V gene lookup returns CDR1 MNHNS and CDR2 SASEGT. The length of the CDR3 is 15 residues. For the CDR3, the DNA is TGTGCCAGCAGGTTCAGGAGGGGTCGAAACACTGAAGCTTTCTTT. Translated: CASRFRRGRNTEAFF.

The chain employs TRBV10-3 and TRBJ2-1; the match to TRBD2 covers 9 bases. The CDR3 is made up of 16 amino acids. Germline V gives CDR1 ENHRY, CDR2 SYGVKD. J lost 3 bases, V lost 4 bases, and 7 bases had no gene match. CDR3 region: CAISGPLAGNYNEQFF. In DNA form, the CDR3 reads TGTGCCATCAGTGGGCCTCTAGCGGGGAACTACAATGAGCAGTTCTTC.

V and J are TRBV6-1 and TRBJ2-1; a possible D gene is TRBD1 (6 bases). V gave up 7 bases and J gave up 3 bases, with 16 bases separating them. The CDR3 is 15 residues long. Looked up from germline, CDR1 is MNHNS and CDR2 is SASEGT. DNA for the CDR3: TGTGCCAGCAACCTTGACAGGCAAAGCTACAATGAGCAGTTCTTC. Translation: CASNLDRQSYNEQFF.

This rearrangement joins TRBV7-2 to TRBJ1-1; D is perhaps TRBD1 (6 bases). Trimming left V 5 bases short and J 11 bases short, with 12 bases between. CDR1 is SGHTA and CDR2 is FQGNSA in the germline V gene. This CDR3 contains 11 residues. The CDR3 spells CASSPGATAFF. The CDR3 DNA sequence: TGTGCCAGCAGCCCGGGGGCAACGGCTTTCTTT.

This sequence joins TRBV7-9 and TRBJ2-5; 7 nucleotides agree with TRBD1. CDR3 length equals 16 residues. Germline CDR1 reads SEHNR; CDR2 reads FQNEAQ (reference sequence). Trimming took 1 base from V and 1 from J; bases not matched to a gene: 6. The CDR3 DNA sequence: TGTGCCAGCAGCTTAGAGGGGGCAGGTGCCCAAGAGACCCAGTACTTC. Translating gives CASSLEGAGAQETQYF.

The chain joins TRBV4-2 to TRBJ2-7; tentatively, D is TRBD1 (5 bases). Per germline, CDR1 LGHNA and CDR2 YNFKEQ. Trimming removed 0 bases at V and 0 bases at J, with 12 bases between. The CDR3 loop spans 16 amino acids. CDR3 residues: CASSQDTTASSYEQYF. The CDR3 DNA sequence: TGTGCCAGCAGCCAAGACACGACAGCAAGCTCCTACGAGCAGTACTTC.